One sample yielded the 18 T cell receptor beta chains listed below, sequenced in a study of post-analysis software for immune sequencing data. Findings and limits, study-wide: Patients had higher frequencies than controls of roughly five TRBV segments, including TRBV5-6, TRBV5-1 and TRBV20-1.

For these receptors, no antigen is known. Prepared TCR beta cDNA libraries contained unique molecular identifiers. TCRdb redid the calling of the PCR reads with MiXCR, one entry per CDR3 protein. Counted here are about 820,000 distinct CDR3 sequences, about 53% occurring once; the ten biggest clones make up roughly 4.4%. Sequencing was carried out using blood. The receptors derive from a girl under 18 with multiple sclerosis.

The chain recombines TRBV5-1 with TRBJ2-3, with D tentatively TRBD1 (5 bases). V was pared by 1 base and J by 6 bases, with 9 bases between. In germline, CDR1 is SGHRS, CDR2 YFSETQ. The CDR3 covers 13 residues. CDR3 protein: CASSLKGVDTQYF. In DNA form, the CDR3 reads TGCGCCAGCAGCTTGAAAGGGGTGGATACGCAGTATTTT.

A few counts support this clonotype. The chain has TRBV18 and TRBJ1-1; D is possibly TRBD1 (5 bases). Between the trimmed V and J ends, which lost 1 base and 4 bases, there was a span of 13 bases. Germline CDR1 KGHSH, CDR2 LQKENI. CDR3 length: 15 residues. DNA for the CDR3: TGTGCCAGCTCACCACGCACAGGACGGTCCACTGAAGCTTTCTTT. It encodes CASSPRTGRSTEAFF.

This rearrangement joins TRBV5-1 to TRBJ2-1; 9 nucleotides line up with TRBD2. The CDR3 length is 20 residues. After removal of 0 bases from V and 0 bases from J, the junction contained 13 bases not matched to a gene. CDR1 is SGHRS and CDR2 is YFSETQ in the germline V gene. CDR3 residues: CASSLDGSGGHFSSYNEQFF. The CDR3 nucleotides are TGCGCCAGCAGCTTGGACGGCAGCGGGGGGCACTTTAGCTCCTACAATGAGCAGTTCTTC.

The chain employs TRBV29-1 and TRBJ2-7; TRBD2 aligns across 7 bases. The V segment lost 6 bases and the J segment 5 bases; nucleotides outside the gene matches: 7. The germline V gene has CDR1 SQVTM and CDR2 ANQGSEA. CDR3 length equals 12 residues. The CDR3 DNA follows: TGCAGCGTGGGGGACTATGGCAACGAGCAGTACTTC. Translated: CSVGDYGNEQYF.

In this sample, this clonotype turned up a few times. J is TRBJ2-7 and V is TRBV5-1, with 9 positions matching TRBD1. Germline values: CDR1 SGHRS, CDR2 YFSETQ. Losses at the gene ends were 2 bases for V and 4 bases for J; bases not matched to a gene: 16. CDR3 length equals 18 residues. The chain's CDR3 is CASSLIGTGSVHPYEQYF. The CDR3 coding sequence is TGCGCCAGCAGCTTAATTGGGACAGGGTCAGTGCACCCTTACGAGCAGTACTTC.

The chain combines TRBV5-5 with TRBJ1-2; 11 bases align to TRBD1. Germline CDR1 is SGHKS and CDR2 is YYEKEE (reference sequence). The J segment lost 3 bases and the V segment lost 3 bases, leaving 1 base of the junction unmatched. The CDR3 contains 14 residues. The CDR3 DNA reads as TGTGCCAGCAGCTGGGACAGGGGGGACTATGGCTACACCTTC. As protein: CASSWDRGDYGYTF.

V gene TRBV29-1 combines with J gene TRBJ2-1; possible D gene TRBD1, 5 bases. The germline V and J ends were trimmed by 0 bases and 8 bases, with 14 bases remaining between them. The CDR3 extends over 14 amino acids. Germline CDR1 reads SQVTM; CDR2 reads ANQGSEA. The CDR3 protein is CSVEDTGLRDEQFF. CDR3 nucleotide sequence: TGCAGCGTTGAAGATACAGGTTTACGCGATGAGCAGTTCTTC.

V gene TRBV20-1 combines with J gene TRBJ2-3, with 7 bases that match TRBD2. With 3 bases clipped from V and 2 bases from J, the junction kept 5 bases outside the gene matches. CDR1 and CDR2 from the germline V gene are DFQATT and SNEGSKA (reference sequence). The CDR3 has 14 residues. The CDR3, as DNA: TGCAGTGCTAGGGCTAGCGGCACCACAGATACGCAGTATTTT. Translated: CSARASGTTDTQYF.

This chain joins TRBV9 and TRBJ2-3; no clear D gene. V was cut by 0 bases and J by 0 bases, with 14 bases left in between. CDR3 size: 17 residues. CDR1 SGDLS and CDR2 YYNGEE come from the germline V gene. CDR3 region: CASSVATVLTSTDTQYF. The CDR3 DNA is TGTGCCAGCAGCGTAGCGACCGTTCTCACTAGCACAGATACGCAGTATTTT. Supplemented by reference TRBV9 and TRBJ2-3, the full variable domain reads DSGVTQTPKHLITATGQRVTLRCSPRSGDLSVYWYQQSLDQGLQFLIQYYNGEERAKGNILERFSAQQFPDLHSELNLSSLELGDSALYFCASSVATVLTSTDTQYFGPGTRLTVL.

The J gene is TRBJ1-1, the V gene TRBV7-2; 7 positions agree with TRBD1. Germline loops: CDR1 SGHTA, CDR2 FQGNSA. This CDR3 has 17 residues. V shed 1 base, J shed 6 bases, and the junction held 14 bases outside the gene matches. The CDR3 DNA reads as TGTGCCAGCAGCTTAGGTACCGGGACAGCTGGAGGCGCTGAAGCTTTCTTT. Translation: CASSLGTGTAGGAEAFF.

The CDR3 here is CSVDVRREVSTDTQYF. The CDR3 nucleotides are TGCAGCGTTGATGTTCGGCGGGAGGTTAGCACAGATACGCAGTATTTT. The chain couples TRBV29-1 to TRBJ2-3; 8 bases map to TRBD2. This CDR3 spans 16 amino acids. CDR1 and CDR2 (germline): SQVTM, ANQGSEA. V was pared by 3 bases and J by 0 bases, with 8 bases of the junction left unmatched.

This clonotype has just a few counts. This chain links TRBV5-1 with TRBJ2-6, with 7 bases matching TRBD2. Germline lookup yields CDR1 SGHRS and CDR2 YFSETQ. The junction had 6 bases not matched to a gene; V was cut back by 0 bases and J by 0 bases. CDR3 length: 18 residues. CDR3 sequence reads: CASSLGGGSFSGANVLTF. DNA for the CDR3: TGCGCCAGCAGCTTGGGCGGCGGGAGTTTCTCTGGGGCCAACGTCCTGACTTTC.

This chain links TRBV7-2 with TRBJ1-1; D call uncertain. From germline, CDR1 is SGHTA and CDR2 FQGNSA. The V end lost 1 base, the J end lost 6 bases, and 9 bases lay between the germline ends. The CDR3 totals 13 residues. The CDR3 loop is CASSLGGMSEAFF. The DNA of the CDR3 is TGTGCCAGCAGCTTAGGGGGTATGTCTGAAGCTTTCTTT. The variable domain in full, with the rest retrieved from reference TRBV7-2 and TRBJ1-1, is GAGVSQSPSNKVTEKGKDVELRCDPISGHTALYWYRQSLGQGLEFLIYFQGNSAPDKSGLPSDRFSAERTGGSVSTLTIQRTQQEDSAVYLCASSLGGMSEAFFGQGTRLTVV.

On this clonotype: The junction does not match germline at one end; this may be a read error. This chain links TRBV18 with TRBJ2-7; D remains ambiguous. The CDR3 is 13 amino acids. Germline assignment: CDR1 KGHSH and CDR2 LQKENI. CDR3 in amino acids: CASSPTVPYEQYF. In DNA form, the CDR3 reads TGTGCAAGCTCACCGACGGTCCCCTACGAGCAGTACTTC.

The chain links TRBV21-1 to TRBJ2-5. TRBV21-1 represents a pseudogene. There are 17 residues in the CDR3. CDR3 sequence: CASRNRFSLELRETQYF. CDR3 coding DNA: TGTGCCAGCAGGAATAGATTTTCACTGGAATTAAGAGAGACCCAGTACTTC.

V and J are TRBV20-1 and TRBJ2-1, with 13 bases matching TRBD2. Germline CDR1 and CDR2: DFQATT and SNEGSKA (reference sequence). The CDR3 is 20 amino acids. J was trimmed by 0 bases and V by 3 bases; bases with no gene match: 14. CDR3 sequence (DNA): TGCAGTGCTAGTGCACAATCCGGGACTAGCGGGGACAGCTCCTACAATGAGCAGTTCTTC. It translates to CSASAQSGTSGDSSYNEQFF.

The chain couples TRBV18 to TRBJ1-5; the D is unclear. CDR1 is KGHSH, CDR2 LQKENI, per germline. This CDR3 has 15 residues. V shed 6 bases and J shed 0 bases, with 12 bases lying between them. CDR3 sequence: CASSSLADSNQPQHF. CDR3 sequence (DNA): TGTGCCAGCTCCTCCCTGGCAGATAGCAATCAGCCCCAGCATTTT. The full variable domain, rest sourced from reference TRBV18 and TRBJ1-5, is NAGVMQNPRHLVRRRGQEARLRCSPMKGHSHVYWYRQLPEEGLKFMVYLQKENIIDESGMPKERFSAEFPKEGPSILRIQQVVRGDSAAYFCASSSLADSNQPQHFGDGTRLSIL.

This sequence joins TRBV10-3 and TRBJ2-3; 11 bases fit TRBD2. Germline CDR1 is ENHRY and CDR2 is SYGVKD. Trimming at V came to 5 bases and at J to 3 bases, leaving 1 base not matched to a gene. The CDR3 is made up of 14 amino acids. CDR3 amino acids: CAISRTSGTDTQYF. CDR3 nucleotide sequence: TGTGCCATCAGTAGGACTAGCGGGACAGATACGCAGTATTTT.